This T cell receptor (beta chain) was sequenced for a study of T cell responses to AZD1222 COVID-19 vaccine. Trimming removed 0 bases at V and 6 bases at J, with 6 bases between. The CDR3 loop spans 13 amino acids. Germline lookup yields CDR1 LGHDT and CDR2 YNNKEL (reference sequence). Study-level results: Among the donors, most were white British and more were female, and clonal diversity was possibly underestimated.

The repertoire was sequenced with immunoSEQ multiplex PCR; TCRdb's copy has only in-frame clones and lacks some. The sample lists 90,000 to 130,000 clones, 92% occurring once. On this clone itself: Its target is not known.

The origin of this receptor is an adult who received the AZD1222 COVID-19 vaccine. Sequenced here: peripheral blood, sampled 28 days after the second AZD1222 dose. V usage is TRBV3-1 (or the pseudogene TRBV3-2) and J usage is TRBJ2-1; the D call may be TRBD1 or TRBD2 (5 bases each). CDR3 loop: CASSQEGVNEQFF. CDR3 in DNA: TGTGCCAGCAGCCAAGAGGGGGTCAATGAGCAGTTCTTC.